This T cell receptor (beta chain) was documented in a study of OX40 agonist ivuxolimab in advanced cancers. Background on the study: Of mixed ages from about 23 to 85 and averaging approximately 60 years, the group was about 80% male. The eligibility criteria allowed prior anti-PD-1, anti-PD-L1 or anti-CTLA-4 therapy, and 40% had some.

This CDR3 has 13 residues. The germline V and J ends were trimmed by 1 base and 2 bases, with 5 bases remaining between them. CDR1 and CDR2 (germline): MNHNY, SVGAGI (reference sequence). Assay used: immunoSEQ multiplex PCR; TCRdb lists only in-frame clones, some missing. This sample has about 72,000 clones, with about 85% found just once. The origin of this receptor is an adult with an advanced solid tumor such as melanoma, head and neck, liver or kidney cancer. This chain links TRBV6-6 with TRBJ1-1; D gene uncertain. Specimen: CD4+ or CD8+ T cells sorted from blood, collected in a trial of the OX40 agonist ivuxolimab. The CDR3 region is CASSYYGNTEAFF. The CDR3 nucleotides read TGTGCCAGCAGTTACTATGGTAACACTGAAGCTTTCTTT.